The rows below give T cell receptor beta chains drawn from one sample of a study of blood T cell repertoires in COVID-19. Sequencing used immunoSEQ multiplex PCR; TCRdb keeps in-frame clones, though not all of them. Here the sample spans about 480,000 clones, 88% being singletons. Sequenced material: PBMCs or T cells enriched from blood (not recorded which). The receptor set was obtained from a woman between 40 and 50 years old who had recovered from COVID-19. Each CDR3 is given with its conserved first and last residue. A D gene is named only where the DNA matches it firmly. Clone size is given for some rows only: seen once, a few or many times, or a class if the clone is expanded.

V gene: TRBV11-2
D gene: -
clone size: -
J gene: TRBJ2-1
CDR3 DNA: TGTGCCAGCAGCCACTCCGGGTCCTACAATGAGCAGTTCTTC
CDR3 protein: CASSHSGSYNEQFF

V gene: TRBV24-1
D gene: TRBD2
clone size: -
J gene: TRBJ2-1
CDR3 DNA: TGTGCCACCAGTGACTCAACTAGCGGGAGGGGCAATGAGCAGTTCTTC
CDR3 protein: CATSDSTSGRGNEQFF

V gene: TRBV5-4
D gene: TRBD2
clone size: once
J gene: TRBJ2-7
CDR3 DNA: TGTGCCAGCAGCTTGGGGACTAGCGGAACTTACGAGCAGTACTTC
CDR3 protein: CASSLGTSGTYEQYF

V gene: TRBV4-3
D gene: TRBD2
clone size: -
J gene: TRBJ2-1
CDR3 DNA: TGCGCCAGCAGCCAAGAGGGGGGGACGGTGGGCGGCAATGAGCAGTTCTTC
CDR3 protein: CASSQEGGTVGGNEQFF

V gene: TRBV9
D gene: -
clone size: -
J gene: TRBJ1-5
CDR3 DNA: TGTGCCAGCAGCGTAGCTGTGGGCCAGCCCCAGCATTTT
CDR3 protein: CASSVAVGQPQHF

V gene: TRBV3-1/TRBV3-2
D gene: TRBD1
clone size: few
J gene: TRBJ2-1
CDR3 DNA: TGTGCCAGCAGCCAAGTTGCAGGGGGCTTGTCTCATGAGCAGTTCTTC
CDR3 protein: CASSQVAGGLSHEQFF

V gene: TRBV11-2
D gene: -
clone size: -
J gene: TRBJ2-1
CDR3 DNA: TGTGCCAGCAGCTTAGTGGAGCCCTACAATGAGCAGTTCTTC
CDR3 protein: CASSLVEPYNEQFF

V gene: TRBV18
D gene: -
clone size: -
J gene: TRBJ1-2
CDR3 DNA: TGTGCCAGCTCACCACCGTCAATGCGGGTAACGGTTGGCTACACCTTC
CDR3 protein: CASSPPSMRVTVGYTF

V gene: TRBV7-8
D gene: -
clone size: -
J gene: TRBJ1-1
CDR3 DNA: TGTGCCAGCAGCAAAGGGGGTCAACCGAACACTGAAGCTTTCTTT
CDR3 protein: CASSKGGQPNTEAFF

V gene: TRBV5-1
D gene: TRBD2
clone size: -
J gene: TRBJ2-1
CDR3 DNA: TGCGCCAGCAACCTGGGACTAGCGGACTTCTACAATGAGCAGTTCTTC
CDR3 protein: CASNLGLADFYNEQFF

V gene: TRBV7-7
D gene: TRBD2
clone size: -
J gene: TRBJ2-1
CDR3 DNA: TGTGCCAGCAGCCTAGGGACTAGCGGGGGACTGGGTGAGCAGTTCTTC
CDR3 protein: CASSLGTSGGLGEQFF

V gene: TRBV2
D gene: -
clone size: once
J gene: TRBJ2-7
CDR3 DNA: TGTGCCAGCAGTCCACTCGACAGGTACGAGCAGTACTTC
CDR3 protein: CASSPLDRYEQYF

V gene: TRBV2
D gene: TRBD1
clone size: once
J gene: TRBJ2-1
CDR3 DNA: TGTGCCAGCTATGAGGGGACAGGGGGTGGATTCTTC
CDR3 protein: CASYEGTGGGFF

V gene: TRBV7-9
D gene: -
clone size: many
J gene: TRBJ1-1
CDR3 DNA: TGTGCCAGCAGCTTCGAGGGGGTCGGGACTGAAGCTTTCTTT
CDR3 protein: CASSFEGVGTEAFF

V gene: TRBV7-9
D gene: TRBD1
clone size: -
J gene: TRBJ2-7
CDR3 DNA: TGTGCCAGCAGCTCGACAGGGTACTTTGTAGACGAGCAGTACTTC
CDR3 protein: CASSSTGYFVDEQYF

V gene: TRBV7-2
D gene: -
clone size: -
J gene: TRBJ2-7
CDR3 DNA: TGTGCCAGCAGCTTAGTATCGGCGTGGGCAACCTACGAGCAGTACTTC
CDR3 protein: CASSLVSAWATYEQYF

V gene: TRBV7-9
D gene: TRBD1
clone size: -
J gene: TRBJ1-4
CDR3 DNA: TGTGCCAGCAGCCCCAGGGGGCCCTTCAATGAAAAACTGTTTTTT
CDR3 protein: CASSPRGPFNEKLFF

V gene: TRBV7-9
D gene: -
clone size: once
J gene: TRBJ2-3
CDR3 DNA: TGTGCCAGCATCCCCCTCAAACGGACTATTGCAGATACGCAGTATTTT
CDR3 protein: CASIPLKRTIADTQYF

V gene: TRBV24-1
D gene: -
clone size: -
J gene: TRBJ1-5
CDR3 DNA: TGTGCCACCAGTGATCAGGGGCTGGGTCAGCCCCAGCATTTT
CDR3 protein: CATSDQGLGQPQHF

V gene: TRBV4-3
D gene: -
clone size: -
J gene: TRBJ2-2
CDR3 DNA: TGCGCCAGCAGCCAAGCGCGGACCGGGGAGCTGTTTTTT
CDR3 protein: CASSQARTGELFF

V gene: TRBV12-3/TRBV12-4
D gene: -
clone size: -
J gene: TRBJ2-5
CDR3 DNA: TGTGCCAGCAGTCTCGGGTATTCCGAGACCCAGTACTTC
CDR3 protein: CASSLGYSETQYF

V gene: TRBV12-3/TRBV12-4
D gene: -
clone size: -
J gene: TRBJ1-2
CDR3 DNA: TGTGCCAGCAGTTTAGGGAAGGGGTATGGCTACACCTTC
CDR3 protein: CASSLGKGYGYTF

V gene: TRBV19
D gene: -
clone size: -
J gene: TRBJ2-1
CDR3 DNA: TGTGCCAGTAGTAATGGCGGGAAAGTGGATGAGCAGTTCTTC
CDR3 protein: CASSNGGKVDEQFF

V gene: TRBV12-5
D gene: -
clone size: -
J gene: TRBJ2-7
CDR3 DNA: TGTGCTAGTGGTTTGGTAGTCAGCAGTGAGGCCTACGAGCAGTACTTC
CDR3 protein: CASGLVVSSEAYEQYF

V gene: TRBV29-1
D gene: TRBD1
clone size: -
J gene: TRBJ2-7
CDR3 DNA: TGCAGCGTTGGGACAGGAGTCTACGAGCAGTACTTC
CDR3 protein: CSVGTGVYEQYF

V gene: TRBV7-9
D gene: -
clone size: -
J gene: TRBJ2-2
CDR3 DNA: TGTGCCAGCACTACCCTCACGGACACCGGGGAGCTGTTTTTT
CDR3 protein: CASTTLTDTGELFF

V gene: TRBV12-5
D gene: TRBD1
clone size: -
J gene: TRBJ2-3
CDR3 DNA: TGTGCTAGTGCCGCGCCACCCTACACCGGGACAGGGAAAGCAGATACGCAGTATTTT
CDR3 protein: CASAAPPYTGTGKADTQYF

V gene: TRBV3-1/TRBV3-2
D gene: TRBD1
clone size: -
J gene: TRBJ1-3
CDR3 DNA: TGTGCCAGCAGCCACAGTAGAGACAGGGTGTTAGGAAACACCATATATTTT
CDR3 protein: CASSHSRDRVLGNTIYF

V gene: TRBV11-2
D gene: -
clone size: -
J gene: TRBJ2-2
CDR3 DNA: TGTGCCAGCAGCATACCGGGACTCCCGAACACCGGGGAGCTGTTTTTT
CDR3 protein: CASSIPGLPNTGELFF

V gene: TRBV6-5
D gene: -
clone size: -
J gene: TRBJ1-1
CDR3 DNA: TGTGCCAGCAGTTACTCGAGGCGGGTGAACACTGAAGCTTTCTTT
CDR3 protein: CASSYSRRVNTEAFF

V gene: TRBV6-5
D gene: -
clone size: once
J gene: TRBJ1-1
CDR3 DNA: TGTGCCAGCAGTTACTCAAAACCTGGAGGCGCTTTCTTT
CDR3 protein: CASSYSKPGGAFF

V gene: TRBV11-2
D gene: -
clone size: -
J gene: TRBJ2-1
CDR3 DNA: TGTGCCAGCAGCTTAGAGCCTTGGGAGGTGAGCTCCTACAATGAGCAGTTCTTC
CDR3 protein: CASSLEPWEVSSYNEQFF

V gene: TRBV12-3/TRBV12-4
D gene: TRBD2
clone size: -
J gene: TRBJ2-7
CDR3 DNA: TGTGCCAGCACCATGGGACTAGCGGGAGAGCAGTACTTC
CDR3 protein: CASTMGLAGEQYF

V gene: TRBV6-2/TRBV6-3
D gene: TRBD2
clone size: -
J gene: TRBJ2-3
CDR3 DNA: TGTGCCAGCAATTACGATCCGGGCGGGAGGGCAACAGATACGCAGTATTTT
CDR3 protein: CASNYDPGGRATDTQYF

V gene: TRBV6-1
D gene: -
clone size: -
J gene: TRBJ1-1
CDR3 DNA: TGTGCCAGCAGTGAAGACAAGAACACTGAAGCTTTCTTT
CDR3 protein: CASSEDKNTEAFF

V gene: TRBV12-5
D gene: -
clone size: -
J gene: TRBJ1-3
CDR3 DNA: TGTGCTAGTGGTTTGGGACACTCTGGAAACACCATATATTTT
CDR3 protein: CASGLGHSGNTIYF

V gene: TRBV10-3
D gene: TRBD1
clone size: -
J gene: TRBJ1-3
CDR3 DNA: TGTGCCATCACACGTGAAACCGCAACAGGGGGCTCCTCTGGAAACACCATATATTTT
CDR3 protein: CAITRETATGGSSGNTIYF

V gene: TRBV6-5
D gene: -
clone size: once
J gene: TRBJ2-7
CDR3 DNA: TGTGCCAGCAGAGGCGGGACCAGCTCCTACGAGCAGTACTTC
CDR3 protein: CASRGGTSSYEQYF

V gene: TRBV18
D gene: TRBD1
clone size: -
J gene: TRBJ1-6
CDR3 DNA: TGTGCCAGCTCACCAAAGAGGTTTACAGGGGATAATTCACCCCTCCACTTT
CDR3 protein: CASSPKRFTGDNSPLHF

V gene: TRBV7-9
D gene: -
clone size: -
J gene: TRBJ1-6
CDR3 DNA: TGTGCCAGCAGCTCCTCAGGGGTCGAGTCACCCCTCCACTTT
CDR3 protein: CASSSSGVESPLHF

V gene: TRBV10-2
D gene: -
clone size: -
J gene: TRBJ1-4
CDR3 DNA: TGCGCCAGCAGTGAGGGGGCGACCAATGAAAAACTGTTTTTT
CDR3 protein: CASSEGATNEKLFF

V gene: TRBV6-5
D gene: TRBD1
clone size: -
J gene: TRBJ2-1
CDR3 DNA: TGTGCCAGCAGTTACTCGGGGACAGATAATGAGCAGTTCTTC
CDR3 protein: CASSYSGTDNEQFF

V gene: TRBV6-2/TRBV6-3
D gene: TRBD2
clone size: -
J gene: TRBJ2-7
CDR3 DNA: TGTGCCAGCAGTTATTACGGCGGGAGGCAAACCTACGAGCAGTACTTC
CDR3 protein: CASSYYGGRQTYEQYF

V gene: TRBV7-9
D gene: TRBD1
clone size: -
J gene: TRBJ1-2
CDR3 DNA: TGTGCCAGCAGCTCTGGGACAGGGGTTTTCTTTGGCTACACCTTC
CDR3 protein: CASSSGTGVFFGYTF

V gene: TRBV5-6
D gene: TRBD2
clone size: -
J gene: TRBJ2-7
CDR3 DNA: TGTGCCAGCACTACCTCGGGGACTAGATGGAACGAGCAGTACTTC
CDR3 protein: CASTTSGTRWNEQYF

V gene: TRBV3-1/TRBV3-2
D gene: TRBD1
clone size: -
J gene: TRBJ2-1
CDR3 DNA: TGTGCCAGCAGCCCTGACAGGGGACAGCTCAATGAGCAGTTCTTC
CDR3 protein: CASSPDRGQLNEQFF

V gene: TRBV6-5
D gene: TRBD1
clone size: -
J gene: TRBJ2-5
CDR3 DNA: TGTGCCAGCAGACGACTTGGACAGGGAAAAGAGACCCAGTACTTC
CDR3 protein: CASRRLGQGKETQYF

V gene: TRBV14
D gene: -
clone size: -
J gene: TRBJ2-1
CDR3 DNA: TGTGCCAGCAGCCACACTAGATTCGAGCAGTTCTTC
CDR3 protein: CASSHTRFEQFF

V gene: TRBV27
D gene: -
clone size: -
J gene: TRBJ2-3
CDR3 DNA: TGTGCCAGCAGTTTAATCTCTTTAGATACGCAGTATTTT
CDR3 protein: CASSLISLDTQYF

V gene: TRBV3-1/TRBV3-2
D gene: TRBD1
clone size: -
J gene: TRBJ1-4
CDR3 DNA: TGTGCCAGCAGCCCGGGACAGAAGAATGAAAAACTGTTTTTT
CDR3 protein: CASSPGQKNEKLFF

V gene: TRBV7-2
D gene: TRBD2
clone size: -
J gene: TRBJ2-5
CDR3 DNA: TGTGCCAGCAGCTTAGGACTAGCAGGGGAGACCCAGTACTTC
CDR3 protein: CASSLGLAGETQYF

V gene: TRBV2
D gene: -
clone size: -
J gene: TRBJ1-3
CDR3 DNA: TGTGCCAGCATTTCCACGACGGGGGACACCATATATTTT
CDR3 protein: CASISTTGDTIYF